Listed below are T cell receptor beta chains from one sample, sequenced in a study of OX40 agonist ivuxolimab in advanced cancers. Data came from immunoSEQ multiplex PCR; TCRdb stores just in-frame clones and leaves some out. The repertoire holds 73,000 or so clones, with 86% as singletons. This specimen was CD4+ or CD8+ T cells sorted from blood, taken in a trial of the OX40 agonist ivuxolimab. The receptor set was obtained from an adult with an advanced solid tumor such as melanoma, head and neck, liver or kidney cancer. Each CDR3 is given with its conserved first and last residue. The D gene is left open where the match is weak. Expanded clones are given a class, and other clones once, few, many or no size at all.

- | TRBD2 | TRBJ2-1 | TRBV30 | TGTGCCTGGAGGGAAACTAGCGGTTGGTACAATGAGCAGTTCTTC | CAWRETSGWYNEQFF
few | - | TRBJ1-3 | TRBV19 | TGTGCCAGTAGTATAGAAGGGGGCTCTGGAAACACCATATATTTT | CASSIEGGSGNTIYF
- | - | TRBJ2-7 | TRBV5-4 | TGTGCCAGCAGCTCGTACCATGTTCGTTATTCTAGCTCCTACGAGCAGTACTTC | CASSSYHVRYSSSYEQYF
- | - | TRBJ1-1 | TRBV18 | TGTGCCAGCTCACCACAGGGGAACACTGAAGCTTTCTTT | CASSPQGNTEAFF
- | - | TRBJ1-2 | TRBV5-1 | TGCGCCAGCAGCCTGAACGAGGGTGGCTACACCTTC | CASSLNEGGYTF
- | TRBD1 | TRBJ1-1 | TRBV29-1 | TGCAGCGCCCCAGGGGGGCAGAGGACTCTGAACACTGAAGCTTTCTTT | CSAPGGQRTLNTEAFF
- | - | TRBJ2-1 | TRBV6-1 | TGTGCCAGCCAGACGGTACTGAATGAGCAGTTCTTC | CASQTVLNEQFF
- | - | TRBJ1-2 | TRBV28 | TGTGCCAGCAGTTTTACGTCTGGCTACACCTTC | CASSFTSGYTF
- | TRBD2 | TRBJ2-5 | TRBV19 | TGTGCCAGTACTAACCCAGCCGGGACTAGTGAGACCCAGTACTTC | CASTNPAGTSETQYF
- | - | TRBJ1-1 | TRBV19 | TGTGCCAGTAGTATGAGGCGAGGGACTGGGATGAACACTGAAGCTTTCTTT | CASSMRRGTGMNTEAFF
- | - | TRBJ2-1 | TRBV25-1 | TGTGCCAGCAGTGAATTCAGGACCTCCTACAATGAGCAGTTCTTC | CASSEFRTSYNEQFF
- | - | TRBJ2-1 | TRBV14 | TGTGCCAGCAGTCAGGGTAGTACCTACAATGAGCAGTTCTTC | CASSQGSTYNEQFF
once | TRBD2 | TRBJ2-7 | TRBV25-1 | TGTGCCAGCAGGGGGGGGAGGCCCTACGAGCAGTACTTC | CASRGGRPYEQYF
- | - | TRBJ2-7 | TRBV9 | TGTGCCAGCACCCCGGGACTCCTGGGCTACGAGCAGTACTTC | CASTPGLLGYEQYF
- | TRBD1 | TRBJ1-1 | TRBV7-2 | TGTGCCAGCAGCGACAGGGTGCGCACTGAAGCTTTCTTT | CASSDRVRTEAFF
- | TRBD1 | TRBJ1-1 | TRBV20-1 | TGCAGTGCTAGACAGGGGGCTGAAGCTTTCTTT | CSARQGAEAFF
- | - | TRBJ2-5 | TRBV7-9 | TGTGCCAGCAGCCGGCTGCAGGGGAGGCAAGAGACCCAGTACTTC | CASSRLQGRQETQYF
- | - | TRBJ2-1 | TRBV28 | TGTGCCAGCAGTTTAATCAATGAGCAGTTCTTC | CASSLINEQFF
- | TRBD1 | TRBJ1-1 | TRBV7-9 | TGTGCCAGCAGCCAGCGACAGGGGGTCACTGAAGCTTTCTTT | CASSQRQGVTEAFF
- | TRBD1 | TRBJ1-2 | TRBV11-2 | TGTGCCAGCAGCTCGGCCCGACAGGGACTGCACTATGGCTACACCTTC | CASSSARQGLHYGYTF
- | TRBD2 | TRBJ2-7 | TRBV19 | TGTGCCAGTAGTCCACTCCGAGGTAGCGGGAGGCACGAGCAGTACTTC | CASSPLRGSGRHEQYF
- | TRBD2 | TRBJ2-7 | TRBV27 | TGTGCCAGCAGTTCCTCAGACGGCCGAGGGAGGGGCTACGAGCAGTACTTC | CASSSSDGRGRGYEQYF
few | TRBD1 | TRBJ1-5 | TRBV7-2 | TGTGCCAGCAGTGTGACAGGGGGTTCGGGCAATCAGCCCCAGCATTTT | CASSVTGGSGNQPQHF
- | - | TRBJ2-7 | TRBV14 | TGTGCCAGCAGCCACTCTCTCGAGCAGTACTTC | CASSHSLEQYF
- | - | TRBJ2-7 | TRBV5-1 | TGCGCCAGCAGCTTGGAAAGCTACTACGAGCAGTACTTC | CASSLESYYEQYF
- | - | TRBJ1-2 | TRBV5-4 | TGTGCCAGCAGCCCTGGGTCGGGCTATGGCTACACCTTC | CASSPGSGYGYTF
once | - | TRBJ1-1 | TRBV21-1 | TGTGCCAGCAGCAAAGTACTTACTGAAGCTTTCTTT | CASSKVLTEAFF
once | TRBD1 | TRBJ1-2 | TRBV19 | TGTGCCAGTAGGGGGACAGGGCCCTATGGCTACACCTTC | CASRGTGPYGYTF
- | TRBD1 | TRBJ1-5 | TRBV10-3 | TGTGCCATCAGTCGAGACAGGGATCAGCCCCAGCATTTT | CAISRDRDQPQHF
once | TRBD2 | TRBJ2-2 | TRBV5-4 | TGTGCCAGCAGCCCCCTCCTAGCGGGGAGAACCGGGGAGCTGTTTTTT | CASSPLLAGRTGELFF
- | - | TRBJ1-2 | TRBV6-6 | TGTGCCAGCACCAAGGCGGGCTCGGGCTATGGCTACACCTTC | CASTKAGSGYGYTF
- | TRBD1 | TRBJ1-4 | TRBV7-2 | TGTGCCAGCAGCTCAGCACAGGGGGGAAATGAAAAACTGTTTTTT | CASSSAQGGNEKLFF